The 28 T cell receptor beta chains presented below share a single source sample, sequenced in a study of blood T cell repertoires in COVID-19. Assay used: immunoSEQ multiplex PCR; TCRdb lists only in-frame clones, some missing. The sample comprises 110,000 to 150,000 clones, around 80% of which are singletons, and about 6% rests with the top ten. Sequencing used PBMCs or T cells enriched from blood (not recorded which). These receptors came from a woman in her forties or fifties who had recovered from COVID-19.

J is TRBJ1-3 and V is TRBV5-8, with TRBD1 as a possible D gene (6 bases). Between the trimmed V and J ends, which lost 4 bases and 0 bases, there was a span of 14 bases. Per germline, CDR1 SGHTS and CDR2 YDEGEE. The CDR3 has 16 amino acids. The CDR3 sequence is CASSTGQTHSGNTIYF. CDR3 coding DNA: TGTGCCAGCAGCACAGGACAGACCCACTCTGGAAACACCATATATTTT.

This clone has at least ten counts. The chain uses TRBV6-5 and TRBJ1-4; weak D call: TRBD1 (5 bases). Germline values: CDR1 MNHEY, CDR2 SVGAGI. The CDR3 contains 14 residues. Trimming took off 8 bases at V and 8 bases at J, with 18 bases between the two ends. The CDR3 DNA reads as TGTGCCAGCGCCCGGAGGGGCGGGAAGGAAAAACTGTTTTTT. Amino acids: CASARRGGKEKLFF.

This chain links TRBV6-2 or TRBV6-3 with TRBJ2-3; 7 positions agree with TRBD2. The CDR3 spans 14 residues. The germline V gene has CDR1 MNHEY and CDR2 SVGEGT. Trimming cost V 2 bases and J 6 bases; bases outside gene matches: 5. The chain's CDR3 is CASSYGRVGDTQYF. Written as DNA, the CDR3 is TGTGCCAGCAGTTACGGGAGGGTAGGTGATACGCAGTATTTT.

The chain employs TRBV9 and TRBJ2-1, with 9 bases lining up with TRBD2. This CDR3 is built from 16 residues. CDR1 and CDR2 from the germline V gene are SGDLS and YYNGEE. With 6 bases clipped from V and 3 bases from J, the junction kept 10 bases outside the gene matches. CDR3 amino acids: CASTVGSGGLYNEQFF. The CDR3 coding sequence is TGTGCCAGCACCGTTGGTAGCGGGGGACTCTACAATGAGCAGTTCTTC. Variable domain in full (rest from reference TRBV9 and TRBJ2-1): DSGVTQTPKHLITATGQRVTLRCSPRSGDLSVYWYQQSLDQGLQFLIQYYNGEERAKGNILERFSAQQFPDLHSELNLSSLELGDSALYFCASTVGSGGLYNEQFFGPGTRLTVL.

V gene TRBV2 combines with J gene TRBJ2-5, with D possibly being TRBD1 (6 bases). Per germline, CDR1 SNHLY and CDR2 FYNNEI. Trimming removed 6 bases from V and 3 bases from J, with 11 bases in between. The CDR3 is 13 amino acids. CDR3 DNA sequence: TGTGCCAGCAGGGGACAACCGAAAGAGACCCAGTACTTC. Protein: CASRGQPKETQYF.

This clone was observed once. The gene calls are TRBV4-2 and TRBJ2-3; D ambiguous. The CDR3 is made up of 13 amino acids. Trimming took off 0 bases at V and 5 bases at J, with 6 bases between the two ends. Looked up from germline, CDR1 is LGHNA and CDR2 is YNFKEQ. The CDR3 DNA reads TGTGCCAGCAGCCAAGAGCGCCGAGATACGCAGTATTTT. It specifies CASSQERRDTQYF.

This chain joins TRBV18 and TRBJ1-4; D is unresolved. Germline values: CDR1 KGHSH, CDR2 LQKENI. The length of the CDR3 is 14 residues. V shed 2 bases and J shed 4 bases, with 8 bases lying between them. The CDR3 DNA sequence: TGTGCCAGCTCACCATCCAGGCTTAATGAAAAACTGTTTTTT. Translating it yields CASSPSRLNEKLFF.

This clone is a singleton in its sample. This rearrangement joins TRBV5-4 to TRBJ2-3; 7 bases align to TRBD1. Germline V CDR1 and CDR2: SGHNT, YYREEE (reference sequence). The trim removed 4 bases at V and 2 bases at J, leaving 10 bases unmatched. The CDR3 spans 16 residues. The CDR3 sequence: CASSGFTDRSTDTQYF. DNA for the CDR3: TGTGCCAGCAGCGGCTTCACGGACAGGTCCACAGATACGCAGTATTTT.

The gene calls are TRBV6-5 and TRBJ2-1, with D possibly TRBD2 on 6 matching bases. This CDR3 spans 12 amino acids. Looked up from germline, CDR1 is MNHEY and CDR2 is SVGAGI. Trimming left V 5 bases short and J 10 bases short, with 12 bases between. The CDR3 DNA reads as TGTGCCAGCAGTCAGCTAGGAGGGGAGCAGTTCTTC. This gives the protein CASSQLGGEQFF.

The J gene is TRBJ1-3, the V gene TRBV11-2; D remains unclear. Trimming took off 0 bases at V and 4 bases at J, with 10 bases between the two ends. The CDR3 is 15 amino acids. Germline loops: CDR1 SGHAT, CDR2 FQNNGV. The CDR3 region is CASSLDRPGGNTIYF. As DNA, the CDR3 is TGTGCCAGCAGCTTAGACAGGCCGGGAGGAAACACCATATATTTT.

Only a few counts were recorded for this clone. The rearrangement uses TRBV6-4 and TRBJ2-1; 8 bases map to TRBD1. CDR1 and CDR2 from the germline V gene are MRHNA and SNTAGT. J lost 5 bases, V lost 3 bases, and 6 bases had no gene match. This CDR3 comprises 15 residues. In DNA form, the CDR3 reads TGTGCCAGCAGTGAAGCTGGACAGGGTCACAATGAGCAGTTCTTC. Translating gives CASSEAGQGHNEQFF.

The chain combines TRBV20-1 with TRBJ1-5; TRBD1 agrees at 7 bases. The CDR3 runs 15 residues. From germline, CDR1 is DFQATT and CDR2 SNEGSKA (reference sequence). The V and J ends lost 3 bases and 3 bases, in that order; junction bases with no gene match: 8. CDR3 DNA: TGCAGTGCTAGTGTAGCAGGGGGGAACAATCAGCCCCAGCATTTT. It codes for CSASVAGGNNQPQHF.

J is TRBJ1-2 and V is TRBV29-1; TRBD1 might be the D (6 bases). Trimming stripped 4 bases from V and 0 bases from J, with 18 bases between. The germline gives CDR1 SQVTM, CDR2 ANQGSEA. The CDR3 length is 16 residues. The CDR3 DNA sequence: TGCAGCGTTGGAGGACCACAGGGCCATACTAACTATGGCTACACCTTC. This encodes CSVGGPQGHTNYGYTF. The whole variable domain, filled in from reference TRBV29-1 and TRBJ1-2, reads SAVISQKPSRDICQRGTSLTIQCQVDSQVTMMFWYRQQPGQSLTLIATANQGSEATYESGFVIDKFPISRPNLTFSTLTVSNMSPEDSSIYLCSVGGPQGHTNYGYTFGSGTRLTVV.

This chain links TRBV19 with TRBJ1-2, with D perhaps TRBD1 (5 bases). CDR1 is LNHDA, CDR2 SQIVND, per germline (reference sequence). The CDR3 contains 12 residues. V was clipped by 4 bases and J by 6 bases, with 9 bases between them. The CDR3 region is CASSTPTDGYTF. The CDR3, as DNA: TGTGCCAGTAGTACCCCGACAGATGGCTACACCTTC.

The chain links TRBV5-6 to TRBJ1-5; no clear D. The germline V gene encodes CDR1 SGHDT and CDR2 YYEEEE. The V end lost 3 bases, the J end lost 3 bases, and 13 bases lay between the germline ends. This CDR3 is 15 amino acids long. The CDR3, as DNA: TGTGCCAGCAGCTCACTAGACACCTACAATCAGCCCCAGCATTTT. Translated, it gives CASSSLDTYNQPQHF.

V and J are TRBV30 and TRBJ1-2; weak D call: TRBD1 (6 bases). This CDR3 contains 15 residues. Deletions cut 2 bases from V and 2 bases from J, with 15 bases between. Per germline, CDR1 GTSNPN and CDR2 SVGIG (reference sequence). Here the CDR3 reads CAWSRRTAKNYGYTF. CDR3 sequence (DNA): TGTGCCTGGAGTCGTAGGACAGCAAAGAACTATGGCTACACCTTC.

V usage is TRBV3-1 (or the pseudogene TRBV3-2) and J usage is TRBJ1-3, with unresolved D. This CDR3 region has 15 residues. Germline CDR1 and CDR2: LGHDT and YNNKEL (reference sequence). V lost 1 base and J 4 bases, leaving 11 bases between the germline ends. CDR3 sequence reads: CASSQGSRSGNTIYF. CDR3 DNA sequence: TGTGCCAGCAGCCAAGGGTCCAGGTCCGGAAACACCATATATTTT.

The CDR3 sequence: CASSELGQGRTGELFF. The CDR3 DNA follows: TGCGCCAGCAGTGAGTTGGGACAGGGAAGGACCGGGGAGCTGTTTTTT. The V call is TRBV10-2, the J call TRBJ2-2; 9 positions match TRBD1. Trimming cost V 1 base and J 5 bases; bases outside gene matches: 5. CDR3 length: 16 residues. In germline, CDR1 is WSHSY, CDR2 SAAADI.

By sample fraction, this clone is medium-sized. J is TRBJ1-5 and V is TRBV7-9; 8 positions match TRBD1. Per the germline V gene, CDR1 is SEHNR and CDR2 is FQNEAQ (reference sequence). V lost 5 bases and J lost 2; bases outside the gene matches: 5. This CDR3 contains 15 residues. The CDR3 DNA sequence: TGTGCCAGCAGCGCGACAGGGGCGGGCAATCAGCCCCAGCATTTT. Translating it yields CASSATGAGNQPQHF.

J is TRBJ1-1 and V is TRBV2, with D possibly being TRBD1 (5 bases). Germline-derived CDR1 and CDR2 are SNHLY and FYNNEI. CDR3 length: 16 amino acids. The V end lost 1 base, the J end lost 1 base, and 13 bases lay between the germline ends. CDR3 nucleotide sequence: TGTGCCAGCAGTGAAGGGCAGGGCCTAGGGAACACTGAAGCTTTCTTT. Translating gives CASSEGQGLGNTEAFF.

The chain employs TRBV19 and TRBJ1-4, with 7 positions matching TRBD1. This CDR3 spans 14 amino acids. Germline lookup yields CDR1 LNHDA and CDR2 SQIVND (reference sequence). The V and J ends lost 4 bases and 5 bases, in that order; junction bases with no gene match: 4. CDR3 nucleotides: TGTGCCAGTAGTACCGGGACAGCAAATGAAAAACTGTTTTTT. Protein product: CASSTGTANEKLFF.

The chain couples TRBV6-5 to TRBJ1-4, with D possibly being TRBD1 (5 bases). The CDR3 covers 14 residues. With 6 bases removed from V and 4 bases from J, the gap between germline ends came to 12 bases. CDR1 and CDR2 (germline): MNHEY, SVGAGI. CDR3 DNA: TGTGCCAGCAGGTGGGGCTATCTTAATGAAAAACTGTTTTTT. Residues: CASRWGYLNEKLFF.

The rearrangement links TRBV6-5 to TRBJ2-1; 9 bases agree with TRBD1. Germline CDR1 is MNHEY and CDR2 is SVGAGI. The V gene end was trimmed by 6 bases and the J gene end by 4 bases; junction bases not matched to a gene: 4. The CDR3 loop spans 14 amino acids. The CDR3 sequence: CASSRQGEYNEQFF. CDR3 DNA: TGTGCCAGCAGCCGACAGGGGGAGTACAATGAGCAGTTCTTC.

The gene calls are TRBV5-4 and TRBJ1-1; the match to TRBD1 covers 7 bases. This CDR3 spans 14 amino acids. J lost 11 bases, V lost 4 bases, and 14 bases had no gene match. Germline loops: CDR1 SGHNT, CDR2 YYREEE (reference sequence). CDR3 DNA: TGTGCCAGCAGCGAGGAGACAGGGTCGGATAATGCTTTCTTT. Its translation is CASSEETGSDNAFF.

The rearrangement joins TRBV28 to TRBJ1-4; D is perhaps TRBD1 (5 bases). Germline V lookup: CDR1 MDHEN, CDR2 SYDVKM. V shed 2 bases and J shed 4 bases, with 11 bases lying between them. This CDR3 spans 15 amino acids. CDR3 loop: CASSLRPGLNEKLFF. CDR3 nucleotide sequence: TGTGCCAGCAGTTTACGCCCGGGACTTAATGAAAAACTGTTTTTT.

The chain uses TRBV5-1 and TRBJ1-1, with TRBD1 as a possible D gene (6 bases). Germline loops: CDR1 SGHRS, CDR2 YFSETQ. Trimming pared 4 bases from V and 1 base from J, leaving 14 bases between. This CDR3 has 15 amino acids. The CDR3 nucleotides read TGCGCCAGCAGCCCACAGGGAAAGGGGAACACTGAAGCTTTCTTT. This sequence encodes CASSPQGKGNTEAFF.

The V gene is TRBV2, the J gene TRBJ1-1; D gene uncertain. Germline lookup yields CDR1 SNHLY and CDR2 FYNNEI. V shed 3 bases and J shed 7 bases, with 6 bases lying between them. The CDR3 totals 11 residues. CDR3 sequence reads: CASSEYSEAFF. CDR3 DNA: TGTGCCAGCAGTGAGTACAGTGAAGCTTTCTTT. Combining the CDR3 with reference TRBV2 and TRBJ1-1 gives the whole variable domain EPEVTQTPSHQVTQMGQEVILRCVPISNHLYFYWYRQILGQKVEFLVSFYNNEISEKSEIFDDQFSVERPDGSNFTLKIRSTKLEDSAMYFCASSEYSEAFFGQGTRLTVV.

The chain uses TRBV18 and TRBJ2-7, with TRBD1 matching 8 bases. Germline assignment: CDR1 KGHSH and CDR2 LQKENI. After removal of 6 bases from V and 1 base from J, the junction contained 8 bases not matched to a gene. This CDR3 region has 15 residues. The chain's CDR3 is CASSRGQASSYEQYV. The CDR3 region has the DNA TGTGCCAGCTCGCGGGGACAGGCGAGTTCCTACGAGCAGTACGTC.